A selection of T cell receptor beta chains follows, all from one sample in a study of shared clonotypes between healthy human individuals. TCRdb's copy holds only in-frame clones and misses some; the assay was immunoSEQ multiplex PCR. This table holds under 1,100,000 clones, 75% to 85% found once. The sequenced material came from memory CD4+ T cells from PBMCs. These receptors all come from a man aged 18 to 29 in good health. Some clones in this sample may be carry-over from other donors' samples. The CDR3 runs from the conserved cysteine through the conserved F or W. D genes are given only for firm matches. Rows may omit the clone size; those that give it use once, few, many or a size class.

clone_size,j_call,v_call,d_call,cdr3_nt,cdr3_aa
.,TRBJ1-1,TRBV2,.,TGTGCCAGCTCATGGGATAACACTGAAGCTTTCTTT,CASSWDNTEAFF
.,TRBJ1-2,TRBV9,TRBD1,TGTGCCAGCAGCTTGAGACAGGGTGACGGCTACACCTTC,CASSLRQGDGYTF
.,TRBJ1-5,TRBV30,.,TGTGCCTGGAGCCAGGGGACTGCCGGTCAGCCCCAGCATTTT,CAWSQGTAGQPQHF
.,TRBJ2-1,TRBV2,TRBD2,TGTGCCAGCAAGAGACTAGCGGGAGCGGAGTTGTACAATGAGCAGTTCTTC,CASKRLAGAELYNEQFF
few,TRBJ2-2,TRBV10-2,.,TGCGCCAGCAGTGATTTTCCCGGGGAGCTGTTTTTT,CASSDFPGELFF
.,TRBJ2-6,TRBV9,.,TGTGCCAGCAGCGTAGGGGCTAGCTCCGGGGCCAACGTCCTGACTTTC,CASSVGASSGANVLTF
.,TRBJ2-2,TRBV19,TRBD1,TGTGCCAGTAGTAACAGGGGTGCCACCGGGGAGCTGTTTTTT,CASSNRGATGELFF
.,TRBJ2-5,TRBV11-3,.,TGTGCCAGCAGCCCGGGGGACCAAGAGACCCAGTACTTC,CASSPGDQETQYF
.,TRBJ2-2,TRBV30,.,TGTGCCTGGAGTCCCAGGGGAGTCTACACCGGGGAGCTGTTTTTT,CAWSPRGVYTGELFF
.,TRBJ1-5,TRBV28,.,TGTGCCAGCAGTTTACCACAGGGTGGCAATCAGCCCCAGCATTTT,CASSLPQGGNQPQHF
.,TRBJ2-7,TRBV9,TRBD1,TGTGCCAGCAGCGTCTCCGGGACAGGGGCCTACGAGCAGTACTTC,CASSVSGTGAYEQYF
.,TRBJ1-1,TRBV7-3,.,TGTGCCAGCAGCTTAACCCTGGACGGTAACACTGAAGCTTTCTTT,CASSLTLDGNTEAFF
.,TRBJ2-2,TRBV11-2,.,TGTGCCAGCAGCTTATTCAGGGGCAACACCGGGGAGCTGTTTTTT,CASSLFRGNTGELFF
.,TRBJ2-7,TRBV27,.,TGTGCCAGCAGTTCTCGGGCCTTCTACGAGCAGTACTTC,CASSSRAFYEQYF
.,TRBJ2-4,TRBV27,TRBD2,TGTGCCAGCAAGGGACTAGCGGGAGAGGGGTTAGCCAAAAACATTCAGTACTTC,CASKGLAGEGLAKNIQYF
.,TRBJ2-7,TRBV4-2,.,TGTGCCAGCAGCCAAGCTGCGACGATCTACGAGCAGTACTTC,CASSQAATIYEQYF
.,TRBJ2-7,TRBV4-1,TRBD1,TGCGCCAGCAGCCAAGGGTGGGGCGGACAGGGATCCTACGAGCAGTACTTC,CASSQGWGGQGSYEQYF
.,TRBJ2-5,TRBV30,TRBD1,TGTGCCTGGGACAGGGGGGGCCAAGAGACCCAGTACTTC,CAWDRGGQETQYF
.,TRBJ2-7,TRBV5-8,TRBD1,TGTGCCAGCAGCTCGGGACAGGGCTACGAGCAGTACTTC,CASSSGQGYEQYF
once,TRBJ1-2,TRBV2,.,TGTGCCAGCAGTGACCGGCCTGGGGGCTACACCTTC,CASSDRPGGYTF
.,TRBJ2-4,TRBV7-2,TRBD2,TGTGCCAGCAGCTTACAAAGCGGGGGGAACATTCAGTACTTC,CASSLQSGGNIQYF
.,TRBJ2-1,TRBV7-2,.,TGTGCCAGCAGCACCGCCGGGCCCTACAATGAGCAGTTCTTC,CASSTAGPYNEQFF
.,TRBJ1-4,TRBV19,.,TGTGCCAGTAGTATAACGCCAATTAATGAAAAACTGTTTTTT,CASSITPINEKLFF
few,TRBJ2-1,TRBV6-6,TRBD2,TGTGGAACTAGCGGGAGGGCCCATGAGCAGTTCTTC,CGTSGRAHEQFF
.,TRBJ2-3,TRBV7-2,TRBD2,TGTGCCAGCAGCTCCCCGCCTTGGACTAGCGGGAGCTATACGCAGTATTTT,CASSSPPWTSGSYTQYF
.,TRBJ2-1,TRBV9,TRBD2,TGTGCCAGCAGCGTAACTAGCGGGAGTTCGACTGAGCAGTTCTTC,CASSVTSGSSTEQFF
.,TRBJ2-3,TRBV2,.,TGTGCCAGCAGAACAGGCCAGGGAGGAAATACGCAGTATTTT,CASRTGQGGNTQYF
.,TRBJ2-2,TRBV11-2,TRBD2,TGTGCCAGCAGCTTAGGAACTAGCGGGAGAAACACCGGGGAGCTGTTTTTT,CASSLGTSGRNTGELFF
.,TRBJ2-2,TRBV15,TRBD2,TGTGCCACCAGCAGCACTAGCGGGGGCGGGGAGCTGTTTTTT,CATSSTSGGGELFF
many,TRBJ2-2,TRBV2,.,TGTGCCAGCAGTGATAGCACCGGGGAGCTGTTTTTT,CASSDSTGELFF
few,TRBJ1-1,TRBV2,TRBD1,TGTGCCGGACAGGGGAACACTGAAGCTTTCTTT,CAGQGNTEAFF
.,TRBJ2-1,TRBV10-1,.,TGCGCCAGCAGTGAGACAATTGATGGGACACTTACGGATGAGCAGTTCTTC,CASSETIDGTLTDEQFF
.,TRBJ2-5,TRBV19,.,TGTGCCAGTAGGGGGGGACCCCTTGCGACCCAGTACTTC,CASRGGPLATQYF
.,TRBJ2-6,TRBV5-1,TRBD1,TGCGCCAGCAGCTTGGACAGGGGAAGCTCTGGGGCCAACGTCCTGACTTTC,CASSLDRGSSGANVLTF
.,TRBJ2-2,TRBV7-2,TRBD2,TGTGCCAGCAGCTTAGGACTAGCGGGAGTTGTCGGGGAGCTGTTTTTT,CASSLGLAGVVGELFF
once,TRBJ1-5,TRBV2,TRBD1,TGTGCCAGCCAAGGGACAGGGTCTCAGCCCCAGCATTTT,CASQGTGSQPQHF
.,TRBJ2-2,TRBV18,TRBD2,TGTGCCAGCTTCCCCGGGACTAGCGGAGGAGGGCCAAAGGACGGGGAGCTGTTTTTT,CASFPGTSGGGPKDGELFF
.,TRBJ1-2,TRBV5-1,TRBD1,TGCGCCAGCAGCTCCCTGACAGGGAACTATGGCTACACCTTC,CASSSLTGNYGYTF
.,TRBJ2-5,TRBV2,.,TGTGCCAGCAGTGAGCAGGGAGAAGAGACCCAGTACTTC,CASSEQGEETQYF
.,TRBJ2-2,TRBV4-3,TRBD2,TGCGCCAGCAGCCAATCTCGACTAGCGGGAGGGGAGCTGTTTTTT,CASSQSRLAGGELFF